Below, 20 T cell receptor beta chains from the same sample are listed, as sequenced in a study of T cells after posttransplantation cyclophosphamide. Here immunoSEQ multiplex PCR was the method, and the copy in TCRdb shows in-frame clones only, minus some. This sample has tens of thousands of clones, with roughly 93% found just once. Sequenced material: PBMCs. Receptor source: a woman aged 30 to 39 in good health and a related stem cell transplant donor.

The rearrangement links TRBV4-3 to TRBJ1-2; 10 nucleotides align to TRBD1. Trimming cost V 3 bases and J 4 bases; bases outside gene matches: 8. This CDR3 is built from 16 residues. Germline V gives CDR1 LGHNA, CDR2 YSLEER. The CDR3 DNA follows: TGCGCCAGCAGCCACTCCGGGACAGGGGAGCTCTATGGCTACACCTTC. Protein: CASSHSGTGELYGYTF.

The chain recombines TRBV4-3 with TRBJ2-3; either TRBD1 or TRBD2 may supply D (5 bases each). The CDR3 is 16 amino acids. The V end lost 0 bases, the J end lost 1 base, and 11 bases lay between the germline ends. CDR1 is LGHNA and CDR2 is YSLEER in the germline V gene. The DNA for the CDR3 is TGCGCCAGCAGCCAAGAGTTGGGGGTGGGCACAGATACGCAGTATTTT. Translating gives CASSQELGVGTDTQYF.

V usage is TRBV6-1 and J usage is TRBJ1-1, with 7 bases lining up with TRBD1. This CDR3 comprises 11 residues. The V gene's germline CDR1 is MNHNS and CDR2 SASEGT. V lost 9 bases and J lost 7; bases outside the gene matches: 5. CDR3: CASCDRVEAFF. The CDR3 nucleotides are TGTGCCAGTTGTGACAGGGTTGAAGCTTTCTTT.

This chain uses TRBV7-2 with TRBJ1-1, with 8 nucleotides matching TRBD1. Germline CDR1 is SGHTA and CDR2 is FQGNSA. This CDR3 comprises 18 residues. The V gene end was trimmed by 2 bases and the J gene end by 0 bases; junction bases not matched to a gene: 11. In nucleotides, the CDR3 is TGTGCCAGCAGCTTATGGGCAGGGGGCACGGGATTGAACACTGAAGCTTTCTTT. This codes for CASSLWAGGTGLNTEAFF. The whole variable domain, filled in from reference TRBV7-2 and TRBJ1-1, reads GAGVSQSPSNKVTEKGKDVELRCDPISGHTALYWYRQSLGQGLEFLIYFQGNSAPDKSGLPSDRFSAERTGGSVSTLTIQRTQQEDSAVYLCASSLWAGGTGLNTEAFFGQGTRLTVV.

The rearrangement joins TRBV28 to TRBJ2-7; the D gene could be TRBD1 or TRBD2 (5 bases each). The V gene's germline CDR1 is MDHEN and CDR2 SYDVKM. The CDR3 has 14 amino acids. Between the trimmed V and J ends, which lost 7 bases and 0 bases, there was a span of 13 bases. CDR3 loop: CASTPGTDSYEQYF. As DNA, the CDR3 is TGTGCCAGCACCCCCGGGACGGACTCCTACGAGCAGTACTTC.

The chain employs TRBV14 and TRBJ1-2; D possibly corresponds to TRBD1 (6 bases). The CDR3 is 16 residues long. The germline V gene has CDR1 SGHDN and CDR2 FVKESK. V was pared by 5 bases and J by 2 bases, with 18 bases between. This chain's CDR3 is CASSKGGRGANYGYTF. The CDR3 bases are TGTGCCAGCAGCAAGGGGGGCAGGGGCGCCAACTATGGCTACACCTTC.

The chain uses TRBV6-5 and TRBJ1-1; 9 nucleotides align to TRBD1. The CDR3 sequence is 16 residues long. Germline trimming cut 3 bases from V and 5 bases from J; bases unmatched to any gene: 10. The V gene's germline CDR1 is MNHEY and CDR2 SVGAGI. CDR3 sequence reads: CASSYLVGQGRTEAFF. CDR3 in DNA: TGTGCCAGCAGTTATCTGGTCGGACAGGGGAGGACTGAAGCTTTCTTT.

The chain couples TRBV14 to TRBJ2-4, with TRBD2 identical over 13 bases. Germline V CDR1 and CDR2: SGHDN, FVKESK. The trim removed 4 bases at V and 11 bases at J, leaving 8 bases unmatched. The CDR3 has 15 amino acids. The CDR3 region has the DNA TGTGCCAGCAGCCCTGCCCTTGGACTAGCGGGGGTTCAGTACTTC. Translated, it gives CASSPALGLAGVQYF.

V and J are TRBV20-1 and TRBJ2-1; D remains unclear. V dropped 3 bases and J dropped 9 bases, with 9 bases sitting between them. CDR1 and CDR2 (germline): DFQATT, SNEGSKA (reference sequence). The CDR3 sequence is 11 residues long. CDR3: CSASLLIEQFF. The CDR3 bases are TGCAGTGCTAGCCTTCTTATTGAGCAGTTCTTC.

The V and J genes are TRBV6-1 and TRBJ2-3; 7 bases align to TRBD2. Germline V lookup: CDR1 MNHNS, CDR2 SASEGT. The CDR3 is 15 residues long. Unmatched junction bases numbered 6, after V lost 5 bases and J lost 1 base. This CDR3 is CASSLLAPRTDTQYF. The DNA for the CDR3 is TGTGCCAGCAGTTTACTAGCGCCCCGCACAGATACGCAGTATTTT.

The V gene is TRBV4-1, the J gene TRBJ2-2; D is possibly TRBD1 or TRBD2 (5 bases each). Germline-derived CDR1 and CDR2 are MGHRA and YSYEKL. This CDR3 has 12 residues. Trimming cost V 5 bases and J 7 bases, with 8 bases left between them. CDR3 region: CASSGTGGELFF. The CDR3 DNA reads TGCGCCAGCAGCGGGACCGGCGGGGAGCTGTTTTTT.

V gene TRBV19 combines with J gene TRBJ1-5, with 7 bases identical to TRBD1. The CDR3 totals 16 residues. From germline, CDR1 is LNHDA and CDR2 SQIVND (reference sequence). V was pared by 5 bases and J by 4 bases, with 11 bases of the junction left unmatched. This chain's CDR3 is CASSWGDRVWNQPQHF. Here the CDR3 DNA reads TGTGCCAGTAGTTGGGGCGACAGGGTTTGGAATCAGCCCCAGCATTTT. Looking up the rest from reference TRBV19 and TRBJ1-5 gives the full variable domain: DGGITQSPKYLFRKEGQNVTLSCEQNLNHDAMYWYRQDPGQGLRLIYYSQIVNDFQKGDIAEGYSVSREKKESFPLTVTSAQKNPTAFYLCASSWGDRVWNQPQHFGDGTRLSIL.

The chain employs TRBV19 and TRBJ1-1; TRBD1 agrees at 7 bases. The germline CDR1 and CDR2 sequences are LNHDA and SQIVND (reference sequence). The CDR3 has 14 amino acids. With V trimmed by 7 bases and J by 4 bases, 9 bases remained unmatched. The chain's CDR3 is CASTLVGGRTEAFF. Here the CDR3 DNA reads TGTGCCAGTACCCTCGTAGGGGGCCGCACTGAAGCTTTCTTT. Drawing the rest from reference TRBV19 and TRBJ1-1, the complete variable domain is DGGITQSPKYLFRKEGQNVTLSCEQNLNHDAMYWYRQDPGQGLRLIYYSQIVNDFQKGDIAEGYSVSREKKESFPLTVTSAQKNPTAFYLCASTLVGGRTEAFFGQGTRLTVV.

The chain combines TRBV5-1 with TRBJ2-6; D ambiguous. V was pared by 5 bases and J by 0 bases, with 15 bases between. The CDR3 has 17 amino acids. Germline loops: CDR1 SGHRS, CDR2 YFSETQ. The CDR3 DNA is TGCGCCAGCAGGGGTGACGGGTACCGCTCTGGGGCCAACGTCCTGACTTTC. Translated, it gives CASRGDGYRSGANVLTF.

This chain joins TRBV5-4 and TRBJ1-2, with D possibly TRBD1 on 5 matching bases. Germline V CDR1 and CDR2: SGHNT, YYREEE (reference sequence). CDR3 size: 14 residues. The V and J ends lost 2 bases and 4 bases respectively, with 12 bases between them. CDR3 loop: CASSFSGEVYGYTF. CDR3 in DNA: TGTGCCAGCAGCTTTTCGGGGGAAGTCTATGGCTACACCTTC.

This chain uses TRBV19 with TRBJ1-2; 7 bases fit TRBD1. CDR1 LNHDA and CDR2 SQIVND come from the germline V gene (reference sequence). The CDR3 runs to 16 residues. Trimming at V came to 3 bases and at J to 7 bases, leaving 14 bases not matched to a gene. Written as DNA, the CDR3 is TGTGCCAGTAGTATGGCCCCGTGGGGGACAGCGGGTGGCTACACCTTC. Its protein is CASSMAPWGTAGGYTF.

V usage is TRBV7-9 and J usage is TRBJ2-1; 13 bases are a match to TRBD2. Germline CDR1 SEHNR, CDR2 FQNEAQ (reference sequence). With 5 bases clipped from V and 9 bases from J, the junction kept 4 bases outside the gene matches. The CDR3 has 14 residues. CDR3 in amino acids: CASSPTSGGSEQFF. CDR3 in DNA: TGTGCCAGCAGCCCGACTAGCGGGGGGAGTGAGCAGTTCTTC.

For the CDR3, the DNA is TGTGCCAGCAGCGGTACGCGGGTTGAGCAGTACTTC. Amino acid sequence: CASSGTRVEQYF. The V gene is TRBV7-9, the J gene TRBJ2-7, with D perhaps TRBD2 (5 bases). V dropped 5 bases and J dropped 7 bases, with 12 bases sitting between them. Germline assignment: CDR1 SEHNR and CDR2 FQNEAQ (reference sequence). The CDR3 has 12 residues.

About this clone itself: This same CDR3 is encoded by further DNA sequences in the sample. This rearrangement joins TRBV5-1 to TRBJ1-1; D remains ambiguous. The germline V gene encodes CDR1 SGHRS and CDR2 YFSETQ. Between the trimmed V and J ends, which lost 6 bases and 7 bases, there was a span of 16 bases. CDR3 size: 13 residues. The CDR3: CASTRTGRGEAFF. CDR3 coding DNA: TGCGCCAGCACCAGGACCGGCCGGGGTGAAGCTTTCTTT.

This rearrangement joins TRBV7-3 to TRBJ2-2; tentatively, D is TRBD2 (7 bases). The CDR3 length is 13 residues. Germline lookup yields CDR1 SGHTA and CDR2 FQGTGA. V lost 4 bases, J lost 13 bases, and 16 bases lay in between. CDR3 amino acids: CASSSQGGTGLFF. The CDR3 DNA reads TGTGCCAGCAGCTCACAGGGAGGGACCGGGCTGTTTTTT.